The 32 T cell receptor beta chains below all came from one sample that was sequenced in a study of shared clonotypes between healthy human individuals. Libraries were prepared by immunoSEQ multiplex PCR; TCRdb keeps only in-frame clonotypes and omits some of them. The data show hundreds of thousands of clones, roughly 96% seen once. Naive CD8 cells comprised CD45RO-negative, CCR7-positively selected cells, excluding terminally differentiated effector memory CD45RA+ cells. Sequencing input: naive CD8+ T cells sorted from blood. These receptors all stem from a woman aged 25 to 39 in good health.

This chain joins TRBV19 and TRBJ2-6; possible D gene TRBD2, 5 bases. This CDR3 region has 16 residues. Germline lookup yields CDR1 LNHDA and CDR2 SQIVND (reference sequence). Trimming left V 3 bases short and J 0 bases short, with 9 bases between. The CDR3 nucleotides read TGTGCCAGTAGTATCCTAGCCTACTCTGGGGCCAACGTCCTGACTTTC. Its protein product is CASSILAYSGANVLTF.

The chain links TRBV12-2 to TRBJ1-5. TRBV12-2 is a pseudogene locus. There are 13 residues in the CDR3. The CDR3 region has the DNA TGTGCAAACAACTGCGGGCCCAATCAGCCCCAGCATTTT. Protein product: CANNCGPNQPQHF.

The chain recombines TRBV4-1 with TRBJ2-2; D not certain. In germline, CDR1 is MGHRA, CDR2 YSYEKL. This CDR3 has 14 residues. Trimming stripped 0 bases from V and 2 bases from J, with 4 bases between. CDR3 sequence reads: CASSQDPNTGELFF. The CDR3 DNA reads as TGCGCCAGCAGCCAAGATCCTAACACCGGGGAGCTGTTTTTT.

CDR3 bases: TGTGCCAGCAGTTTATCGGAGGAGGGTTTAGCCGAGCAGTACTTC. Amino acid sequence: CASSLSEEGLAEQYF. The chain joins TRBV27 to TRBJ2-5; D perhaps matches TRBD2 (6 bases). The J call may be incorrect, as the DNA end agrees better with TRBJ2-7. The germline V gene encodes CDR1 MNHEY and CDR2 SMNVEV (reference sequence). The CDR3 covers 15 residues.

This chain connects TRBV7-8 to TRBJ2-1; 9 bases agree with TRBD2. After removal of 10 bases from V and 4 bases from J, the junction contained 14 bases not matched to a gene. Germline CDR1 is SGHVS and CDR2 is FQNEAQ. CDR3 length: 16 amino acids. The DNA of the CDR3 is TGTGCCACCGAGGCCACCCGGCGGGAGGGTTACAATGAGCAGTTCTTC. It specifies CATEATRREGYNEQFF.

This rearrangement joins TRBV6-1 to TRBJ2-7, with 10 positions matching TRBD2. The CDR3 spans 15 residues. Germline assignment: CDR1 MNHNS and CDR2 SASEGT. Unmatched junction bases numbered 3, after V lost 4 bases and J lost 0 bases. The chain's CDR3 is CASSAWTSGSYEQYF. In DNA, the CDR3 is TGTGCCAGCAGTGCCTGGACTAGCGGCTCCTACGAGCAGTACTTC.

The chain recombines TRBV7-9 with TRBJ2-1; D is uncertain. Germline CDR1 is SEHNR and CDR2 is FQNEAQ (reference sequence). This CDR3 contains 12 residues. V was shortened by 5 bases and J by 6 bases, with 8 bases between the two germline ends. DNA for the CDR3: TGTGCCAGCAGCCACCGCTCCAATGAGCAGTTCTTC. This translates into CASSHRSNEQFF.

This rearrangement joins TRBV28 to TRBJ1-3; no clear D. Germline values: CDR1 MDHEN, CDR2 SYDVKM. Trimming left V 4 bases short and J 0 bases short, with 13 bases between. The CDR3 covers 16 residues. The CDR3 loop is CASSSSLRVSGNTIYF. In DNA form, the CDR3 reads TGTGCCAGCAGTTCCTCCCTTAGGGTCTCTGGAAACACCATATATTTT.

The gene calls are TRBV27 and TRBJ1-5; 9 bases fit TRBD1. The V gene's germline CDR1 is MNHEY and CDR2 SMNVEV (reference sequence). The trim removed 5 bases at V and 7 bases at J, leaving 6 bases unmatched. CDR3 length: 14 residues. CDR3 sequence reads: CASSQTGQGQPQHF. CDR3 sequence (DNA): TGTGCCAGCAGTCAAACGGGACAGGGACAGCCCCAGCATTTT.

This chain joins TRBV19 and TRBJ1-2; D gene unclear. This CDR3 has 13 amino acids. Germline V gene lookup returns CDR1 LNHDA and CDR2 SQIVND (reference sequence). Between the trimmed V and J ends, which lost 2 bases and 5 bases, there was a span of 9 bases. CDR3 sequence reads: CASSIPSEYGYTF. CDR3 sequence (DNA): TGTGCCAGTAGTATACCGTCTGAGTATGGCTACACCTTC.

The chain has TRBV27 and TRBJ2-3; 14 nucleotides align to TRBD2. This CDR3 is built from 17 residues. Trimming cost V 2 bases and J 4 bases; bases outside gene matches: 5. The germline V gene has CDR1 MNHEY and CDR2 SMNVEV (reference sequence). The CDR3 loop reads CASSLRGLAGEADTQYF. The DNA for the CDR3 is TGTGCCAGCAGTTTAAGGGGACTAGCGGGAGAGGCAGATACGCAGTATTTT.

The CDR3 loop is CASSQDVRPDFSNQPQHF. CDR3 nucleotide sequence: TGCGCCAGCAGCCAAGATGTTCGGCCAGATTTTAGCAATCAGCCCCAGCATTTT. This sequence joins TRBV4-1 and TRBJ1-5; no definite D call. From germline, CDR1 is MGHRA and CDR2 YSYEKL. There are 18 residues in the CDR3. Trimming removed 0 bases at V and 0 bases at J, with 15 bases between.

The J gene is TRBJ2-3, the V gene TRBV19; D gene ambiguous. CDR3 length equals 15 residues. Trimming took 1 base from V and 0 from J, leaving 8 bases between them. CDR1 is LNHDA and CDR2 is SQIVND in the germline V gene (reference sequence). CDR3 nucleotides: TGTGCCAGTAGTATAGGCGGAACTAGCACAGATACGCAGTATTTT. Translation gives CASSIGGTSTDTQYF.

This clone was found a few times. The chain couples TRBV9 to TRBJ1-3, with D hard to call. V was cut by 3 bases and J by 4 bases, with 11 bases left in between. Germline values: CDR1 SGDLS, CDR2 YYNGEE. CDR3 length: 14 residues. The CDR3 is CASSGTLSGNTIYF. The CDR3 DNA reads TGTGCCAGCAGCGGCACCCTTTCGGGAAACACCATATATTTT.

The gene calls are TRBV30 and TRBJ2-3, with D perhaps matching TRBD1 (5 bases). Between the trimmed V and J ends, which lost 0 bases and 6 bases, there was a span of 16 bases. Looked up from germline, CDR1 is GTSNPN and CDR2 is SVGIG (reference sequence). The CDR3 has 15 residues. The CDR3 DNA reads TGTGCCTGGAGTGTCGGGCAGGGCCCCACGGATACGCAGTATTTT. Amino acid sequence: CAWSVGQGPTDTQYF.

J is TRBJ2-7 and V is TRBV2; a possible D gene is TRBD2 (6 bases). The germline V and J ends were trimmed by 8 bases and 3 bases, with 11 bases remaining between them. Germline loops: CDR1 SNHLY, CDR2 FYNNEI. CDR3 length: 12 amino acids. The chain's CDR3 is CASGLADYEQYF. The CDR3 region has the DNA TGTGCCAGCGGGTTAGCGGACTACGAGCAGTACTTC.

V and J are TRBV10-3 and TRBJ1-5, with TRBD1 as a possible D gene (5 bases). This CDR3 comprises 14 residues. Between the trimmed V and J ends, which lost 3 bases and 3 bases, there was a span of 9 bases. Germline loops: CDR1 ENHRY, CDR2 SYGVKD. CDR3: CAISEKGTNQPQHF. The CDR3 coding sequence is TGTGCCATCAGTGAAAAGGGGACCAATCAGCCCCAGCATTTT.

V is TRBV15 and J is TRBJ1-5, with TRBD1 identical over 8 bases. The CDR3 runs 15 residues. The V gene end was trimmed by 4 bases and the J gene end by 5 bases; junction bases not matched to a gene: 7. Germline V gene lookup returns CDR1 LNHNV and CDR2 YYDKDF (reference sequence). For the CDR3, the DNA is TGTGCCACCAGCATCCTCGGACAGGGTTATCAGCCCCAGCATTTT. Amino acid sequence: CATSILGQGYQPQHF.

For this clone: The same CDR3 arises from other DNA sequences in this sample as well. The DNA of the CDR3 is TGTGCCAGCACAGGGGATGGGTATGGCTACACCTTC. Protein: CASTGDGYGYTF. The rearrangement links TRBV19 to TRBJ1-2; the match to TRBD1 covers 7 bases. The J segment lost 5 bases and the V segment lost 9 bases, leaving 6 bases of the junction unmatched. Germline loops: CDR1 LNHDA, CDR2 SQIVND (reference sequence). CDR3 length: 12 residues.

The J gene is TRBJ1-2, the V gene TRBV15; D ambiguous. The germline gives CDR1 LNHNV, CDR2 YYDKDF (reference sequence). CDR3 size: 14 residues. V shed 0 bases and J shed 5 bases, with 10 bases lying between them. The CDR3 DNA reads as TGTGCCACCAGCAGAGATAGGTTTGGGTATGGCTACACCTTC. Translation gives CATSRDRFGYGYTF.

The chain carries TRBV5-1 and TRBJ2-7; D gene ambiguous. V dropped 5 bases and J dropped 2 bases, with 8 bases sitting between them. CDR3 size: 12 residues. Germline V gives CDR1 SGHRS, CDR2 YFSETQ. The CDR3 DNA reads as TGCGCCAGCAGGATGGGGACCTACGAGCAGTACTTC. This translates into CASRMGTYEQYF. Based on the CDR3 plus reference TRBV5-1 and TRBJ2-7, the full variable domain is KAGVTQTPRYLIKTRGQQVTLSCSPISGHRSVSWYQQTPGQGLQFLFEYFSETQRNKGNFPGRFSGRQFSNSRSEMNVSTLELGDSALYLCASRMGTYEQYFGPGTRLTVT.

The chain has TRBV5-6 and TRBJ1-5; no clear D gene. The germline gives CDR1 SGHDT, CDR2 YYEEEE. The CDR3 runs to 16 residues. Deletions cut 4 bases from V and 3 bases from J, with 17 bases between. The CDR3 nucleotides are TGTGCCAGCAGCCCTACCCCTACCAGTTTCAATCAGCCCCAGCATTTT. It is translated as CASSPTPTSFNQPQHF. The entire variable domain, with the rest obtained from reference TRBV5-6 and TRBJ1-5, is as follows: DAGVTQSPTHLIKTRGQQVTLRCSPKSGHDTVSWYQQALGQGPQFIFQYYEEEERQRGNFPDRFSGHQFPNYSSELNVNALLLGDSALYLCASSPTPTSFNQPQHFGDGTRLSIL.

V and J are TRBV28 and TRBJ2-3; perhaps TRBD1 as D (5 bases). CDR3 length: 17 residues. Trimming removed 2 bases at V and 0 bases at J, with 15 bases between. Germline CDR1 reads MDHEN; CDR2 reads SYDVKM. CDR3 protein: CASSLSRASTSTDTQYF. For the CDR3, the DNA is TGTGCCAGCAGTTTAAGCAGGGCGTCCACTAGCACAGATACGCAGTATTTT.

This clone has a single count. The chain has TRBV28 and TRBJ1-5, with 7 positions matching TRBD1. The CDR3 spans 14 residues. Unmatched junction bases numbered 3, after V lost 2 bases and J lost 5 bases. The germline CDR1 and CDR2 sequences are MDHEN and SYDVKM. CDR3 in DNA: TGTGCCAGCAGTTTAGGACAGGTCCATCAGCCCCAGCATTTT. It encodes CASSLGQVHQPQHF.

The rearrangement uses TRBV9 and TRBJ2-7; possibly TRBD1 for D (5 bases). V dropped 3 bases and J dropped 7 bases, with 8 bases sitting between them. Germline assignment: CDR1 SGDLS and CDR2 YYNGEE. The CDR3 contains 11 residues. The CDR3 region is CASSANREQYF. The CDR3 nucleotides are TGTGCCAGCAGCGCCAACAGGGAGCAGTACTTC.

V and J are TRBV19 and TRBJ1-2; TRBD1 matches 11 bases. CDR3 length: 13 residues. The V and J ends lost 9 bases and 3 bases, in that order; junction bases with no gene match: 3. The germline V gene has CDR1 LNHDA and CDR2 SQIVND (reference sequence). The CDR3 sequence: CASRDRGDYGYTF. CDR3 sequence (DNA): TGTGCCAGCCGGGACAGGGGGGACTATGGCTACACCTTC. The variable domain in full, completed from reference TRBV19 and TRBJ1-2, reads DGGITQSPKYLFRKEGQNVTLSCEQNLNHDAMYWYRQDPGQGLRLIYYSQIVNDFQKGDIAEGYSVSREKKESFPLTVTSAQKNPTAFYLCASRDRGDYGYTFGSGTRLTVV.

The rearrangement joins TRBV5-4 to TRBJ1-5; 7 bases agree with TRBD1. V lost 3 bases and J lost 5; bases outside the gene matches: 2. The CDR3 runs 13 residues. Germline V gene data show CDR1 as SGHNT and CDR2 as YYREEE (reference sequence). This CDR3 is CASSSGTDQPQHF. Written as DNA, the CDR3 is TGTGCCAGCAGCTCCGGGACAGATCAGCCCCAGCATTTT.

This rearrangement joins TRBV19 to TRBJ2-7, with 7 bases lining up with TRBD2. V dropped 6 bases and J dropped 3; count of bases not matched to a gene: 8. The CDR3 runs to 14 residues. The germline gives CDR1 LNHDA, CDR2 SQIVND (reference sequence). This CDR3 reads CASSPSGTYYEQYF. CDR3 DNA sequence: TGTGCCAGTAGCCCAAGCGGGACCTACTACGAGCAGTACTTC.

V usage is TRBV6-4 and J usage is TRBJ2-7; D is uncertain. The germline gives CDR1 MRHNA, CDR2 SNTAGT. Deletions cut 2 bases from V and 6 bases from J, with 17 bases between. This CDR3 spans 15 amino acids. The CDR3 region has the DNA TGTGCCAGCAGTGACAAAACAAGGGCCCTGGGCGAGCAGTACTTC. Amino acid sequence: CASSDKTRALGEQYF.

The chain joins TRBV28 to TRBJ2-7, with TRBD1 identical over 7 bases. After removal of 2 bases from V and 1 base from J, the junction contained 2 bases not matched to a gene. This CDR3 comprises 14 residues. CDR1 and CDR2 from the germline V gene are MDHEN and SYDVKM. This chain's CDR3 is CASSLVQGSYEQYF. The DNA of the CDR3 is TGTGCCAGCAGTTTAGTACAGGGGTCCTACGAGCAGTACTTC.

This clone was detected only once. The V gene is TRBV2, the J gene TRBJ2-7; 8 bases fit TRBD2. The CDR3 covers 14 residues. Germline V gene data show CDR1 as SNHLY and CDR2 as FYNNEI. V was clipped by 4 bases and J by 0 bases; unmatched bases: 2. The CDR3 sequence is CASSVSGNSYEQYF. CDR3 DNA: TGTGCCAGCAGTGTTAGCGGGAACTCCTACGAGCAGTACTTC.

The V and J genes are TRBV2 and TRBJ2-7, with D perhaps TRBD1 (5 bases). Germline loops: CDR1 SNHLY, CDR2 FYNNEI. CDR3 length equals 15 residues. V lost 3 bases, J lost 2 bases, and 14 bases lay in between. DNA of the CDR3: TGTGCCAGCAGTGACCCTCAGGGAACACCCTACGAGCAGTACTTC. Its translation: CASSDPQGTPYEQYF.